This passage covers 18 T cell receptor beta chains from one sample sequenced in a study of blood T cell repertoires in COVID-19. Only in-frame clones appear in the TCRdb table, and some are missing; sequencing was by immunoSEQ multiplex PCR. The sample records a few hundred thousand clones, 80% to 90% being singletons. Sequenced input: peripheral blood. These receptors originate from a woman aged 70 to 79 with COVID-19, enrolled during active disease.

The J gene is TRBJ2-1, the V gene TRBV30; 7 bases are shared with TRBD2. The CDR3 extends over 13 amino acids. Looked up from germline, CDR1 is GTSNPN and CDR2 is SVGIG (reference sequence). The junction had 11 bases not matched to a gene; V was cut back by 6 bases and J by 9 bases. The CDR3 nucleotides are TGTGCCTGCGAGTTAAGACTAGCTCCTGAGCAGTTCTTC. Its protein product is CACELRLAPEQFF. Combining the CDR3 with reference TRBV30 and TRBJ2-1 gives the whole variable domain SQTIHQWPATLVQPVGSPLSLECTVEGTSNPNLYWYRQAAGRGLQLLFYSVGIGQISSEVPQNLSASRPQDRQFILSSKKLLLSDSGFYLCACELRLAPEQFFGPGTRLTVL.

V and J are TRBV6-4 and TRBJ2-1, with D possibly TRBD2 on 6 matching bases. V shed 1 base and J shed 0 bases, with 10 bases lying between them. The CDR3 sequence is 16 residues long. CDR1 is MRHNA, CDR2 SNTAGT, per germline. Here the CDR3 reads CASSDLYGSSYNEQFF. The DNA of the CDR3 is TGTGCCAGCAGTGACTTGTACGGGAGCTCCTACAATGAGCAGTTCTTC.

A single count supports this clone. The rearrangement joins TRBV19 to TRBJ1-1; maybe TRBD1 (5 bases). V lost 7 bases to trimming and J lost 0 bases, with 9 bases between them. Germline CDR1 and CDR2: LNHDA and SQIVND (reference sequence). The CDR3 is made up of 13 amino acids. CDR3 DNA: TGTGCCAGTACCTCAGGGTTGAACACTGAAGCTTTCTTT. Protein sequence: CASTSGLNTEAFF. Combining the CDR3 with reference TRBV19 and TRBJ1-1 gives the whole variable domain DGGITQSPKYLFRKEGQNVTLSCEQNLNHDAMYWYRQDPGQGLRLIYYSQIVNDFQKGDIAEGYSVSREKKESFPLTVTSAQKNPTAFYLCASTSGLNTEAFFGQGTRLTVV.

The chain recombines TRBV14 with TRBJ1-6; 8 bases are shared with TRBD1. Germline V gene data show CDR1 as SGHDN and CDR2 as FVKESK. Germline trimming cut 2 bases from V and 8 bases from J; bases unmatched to any gene: 11. The CDR3 spans 17 residues. CDR3 protein: CASSQRSGGEIYSPLHF. CDR3 bases: TGTGCCAGCAGCCAAAGGTCAGGGGGCGAGATTTATTCACCCCTCCACTTT. Filled out from reference TRBV14 and TRBJ1-6, the complete variable domain reads EAGVTQFPSHSVIEKGQTVTLRCDPISGHDNLYWYRRVMGKEIKFLLHFVKESKQDESGMPNNRFLAERTGGTYSTLKVQPAELEDSGVYFCASSQRSGGEIYSPLHFGNGTRLTVT.

The chain has TRBV19 and TRBJ2-5; 8 positions agree with TRBD2. In germline, CDR1 is LNHDA, CDR2 SQIVND (reference sequence). Germline trimming cut 3 bases from V and 4 bases from J; bases unmatched to any gene: 13. CDR3 length equals 17 residues. The CDR3 DNA reads as TGTGCCAGTAGTATCGGGGGGGTAGCGGGATACGGAGAGACCCAGTACTTC. Amino acids: CASSIGGVAGYGETQYF.

The genes are TRBV6-5 and TRBJ2-1; D unresolved. With 8 bases removed from V and 9 bases from J, the gap between germline ends came to 11 bases. The CDR3 is 11 residues long. CDR1 is MNHEY and CDR2 is SVGAGI in the germline V gene. The CDR3 DNA is TGTGCCAGCTCAGATGGCGGTGAGCAGTTCTTC. Translating it yields CASSDGGEQFF.

V gene TRBV19 combines with J gene TRBJ1-5, with D tentatively TRBD1 (6 bases). Looked up from germline, CDR1 is LNHDA and CDR2 is SQIVND (reference sequence). Trimming pared 8 bases from V and 8 bases from J, leaving 22 bases between. The CDR3 contains 15 residues. CDR3 DNA: TGTGCCAGTTCCGACGCAGGGGAGTTAAGGGAGCCCCAGCATTTT. Translation: CASSDAGELREPQHF. Looking up the rest from reference TRBV19 and TRBJ1-5 gives the full variable domain: DGGITQSPKYLFRKEGQNVTLSCEQNLNHDAMYWYRQDPGQGLRLIYYSQIVNDFQKGDIAEGYSVSREKKESFPLTVTSAQKNPTAFYLCASSDAGELREPQHFGDGTRLSIL.

Regarding this clone: The junction departs from the called germline gene at one end, perhaps through a read error. The rearrangement joins TRBV28 to TRBJ2-7, with 8 bases identical to TRBD1. Germline V gene data show CDR1 as MDHEN and CDR2 as SYDVKM. This CDR3 comprises 13 residues. Written as DNA, the CDR3 is TGTGCCAGCAGGTCAGGGGGCTCCCACGAGCAGTACTTC. Translating gives CASRSGGSHEQYF. The whole variable domain, remainder taken from reference TRBV28 and TRBJ2-7, is DVKVTQSSRYLVKRTGEKVFLECVQDMDHENMFWYRQDPGLGLRLIYFSYDVKMKEKGDIPEGYSVSREKKERFSLILESASTNQTSMYLCASRSGGSHEQYFGPGTRLTVT.

This chain joins TRBV2 and TRBJ2-1; possibly TRBD1 for D (6 bases). Germline V gene sequence: CDR1 SNHLY, CDR2 FYNNEI. This CDR3 is built from 13 residues. V lost 7 bases to trimming and J lost 6 bases, with 13 bases between them. CDR3 nucleotides: TGTGCCAGCAAATCAGGGGCGGGCAATGAGCAGTTCTTC. Translation gives CASKSGAGNEQFF.

This clone occurred once. The genes are TRBV5-6 and TRBJ2-5; 11 positions match TRBD2. CDR3 size: 16 residues. After removal of 7 bases from V and 1 base from J, the junction contained 9 bases not matched to a gene. The V gene's germline CDR1 is SGHDT and CDR2 YYEEEE. The CDR3 bases are TGTGCCAGCGGGGAAAGACTAGCGGGGTTCCAAGAGACCCAGTACTTC. Protein product: CASGERLAGFQETQYF.

The rearrangement links TRBV10-3 to TRBJ1-5, with 7 bases lining up with TRBD1. The germline V gene has CDR1 ENHRY and CDR2 SYGVKD. V shed 3 bases, J shed 2 bases, and the junction held 7 bases outside the gene matches. The CDR3 sequence is 16 residues long. The CDR3 spells CAISDQGQVGNQPQHF. The DNA for the CDR3 is TGTGCCATCAGTGACCAAGGACAGGTCGGCAATCAGCCCCAGCATTTT.

The chain couples TRBV19 to TRBJ1-2; 8 nucleotides line up with TRBD1. This CDR3 contains 13 residues. The junction had 6 bases not matched to a gene; V was cut back by 5 bases and J by 7 bases. The germline CDR1 and CDR2 sequences are LNHDA and SQIVND (reference sequence). The CDR3: CASSPRQGTGYTF. The CDR3 bases are TGTGCCAGTAGTCCAAGACAGGGGACTGGCTACACCTTC.

V is TRBV5-4 and J is TRBJ2-5, with D possibly TRBD1 on 6 matching bases. Germline V gene lookup returns CDR1 SGHNT and CDR2 YYREEE (reference sequence). The CDR3 spans 13 residues. V shed 1 base and J shed 7 bases, with 11 bases lying between them. CDR3 amino acids: CASSLQGPTTQYF. The CDR3 nucleotides are TGTGCCAGCAGCTTGCAGGGGCCGACGACCCAGTACTTC.

The rearrangement links TRBV27 to TRBJ2-1, with 10 bases fitting TRBD2. CDR1 and CDR2 (germline): MNHEY, SMNVEV (reference sequence). CDR3 length equals 15 residues. J gave up 0 bases and V 5 bases, and 1 base lay outside the gene matches. CDR3 nucleotide sequence: TGTGCCAGCAGTCGACTAGCGGGCTCCTACAATGAGCAGTTCTTC. Protein product: CASSRLAGSYNEQFF.

This chain links TRBV6-5 with TRBJ2-3; 9 bases are a match to TRBD2. Germline trimming cut 7 bases from V and 14 bases from J; bases unmatched to any gene: 16. The CDR3 consists of 14 residues. Germline CDR1 MNHEY, CDR2 SVGAGI. Here the CDR3 reads CASTDGASGRSLYF. In nucleotides, the CDR3 is TGTGCCAGCACCGATGGGGCGAGCGGGAGGAGTCTGTATTTT.

The chain uses TRBV5-1 and TRBJ2-3, with TRBD2 matching over 8 bases. The CDR3 runs to 17 residues. Trimming cost V 2 bases and J 0 bases; bases outside gene matches: 8. CDR1 and CDR2 from the germline V gene are SGHRS and YFSETQ. The CDR3 DNA reads as TGCGCCAGCAGCTTTACAGTAGCGGGGTCTAGCACAGATACGCAGTATTTT. Its translation: CASSFTVAGSSTDTQYF.

This clone has more than one count but fewer than ten. This chain uses TRBV29-1 with TRBJ2-5; D unclear. Trimming took off 8 bases at V and 5 bases at J, with 15 bases between the two ends. This CDR3 spans 12 amino acids. Germline CDR1 SQVTM, CDR2 ANQGSEA. The CDR3 here is CSFSSVRETQYF. The CDR3 DNA sequence: TGCAGCTTCTCCTCCGTCCGGGAGACCCAGTACTTC.

This clone is a singleton in its sample. The gene calls are TRBV6-1 and TRBJ1-2, with D possibly matching TRBD1 (6 bases). This CDR3 region has 16 residues. The germline V and J ends were trimmed by 3 bases and 8 bases, with 22 bases remaining between them. Germline CDR1 and CDR2: MNHNS and SASEGT. CDR3 residues: CASSEDMEQGGRGYTF. The CDR3 DNA sequence: TGTGCCAGCAGTGAGGACATGGAACAGGGCGGCCGGGGCTACACCTTC.